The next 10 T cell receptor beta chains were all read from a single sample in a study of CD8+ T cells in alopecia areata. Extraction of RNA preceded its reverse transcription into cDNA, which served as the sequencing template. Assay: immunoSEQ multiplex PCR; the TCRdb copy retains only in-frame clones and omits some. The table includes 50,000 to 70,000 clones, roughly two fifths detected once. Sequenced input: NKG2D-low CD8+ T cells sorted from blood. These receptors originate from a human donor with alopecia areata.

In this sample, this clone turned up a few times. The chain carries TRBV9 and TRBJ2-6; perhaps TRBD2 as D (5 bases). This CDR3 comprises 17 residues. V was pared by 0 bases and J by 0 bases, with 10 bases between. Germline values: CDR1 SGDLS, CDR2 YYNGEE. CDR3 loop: CASSVARGPSGANVLTF. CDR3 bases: TGTGCCAGCAGCGTAGCTCGAGGGCCCTCTGGGGCCAACGTCCTGACTTTC.

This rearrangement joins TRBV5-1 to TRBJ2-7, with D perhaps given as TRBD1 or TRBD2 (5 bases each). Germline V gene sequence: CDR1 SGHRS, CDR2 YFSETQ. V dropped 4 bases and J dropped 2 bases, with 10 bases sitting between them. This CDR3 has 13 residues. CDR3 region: CASSGTVPYEQYF. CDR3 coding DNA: TGCGCCAGCAGCGGGACGGTCCCCTACGAGCAGTACTTC. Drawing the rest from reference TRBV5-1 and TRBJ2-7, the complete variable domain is KAGVTQTPRYLIKTRGQQVTLSCSPISGHRSVSWYQQTPGQGLQFLFEYFSETQRNKGNFPGRFSGRQFSNSRSEMNVSTLELGDSALYLCASSGTVPYEQYFGPGTRLTVT.

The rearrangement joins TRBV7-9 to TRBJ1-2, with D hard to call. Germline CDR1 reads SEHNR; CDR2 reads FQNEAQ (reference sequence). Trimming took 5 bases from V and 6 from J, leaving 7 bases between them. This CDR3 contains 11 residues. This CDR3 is CASSRSHGYTF. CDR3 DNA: TGTGCCAGCAGCCGAAGTCATGGCTACACCTTC.

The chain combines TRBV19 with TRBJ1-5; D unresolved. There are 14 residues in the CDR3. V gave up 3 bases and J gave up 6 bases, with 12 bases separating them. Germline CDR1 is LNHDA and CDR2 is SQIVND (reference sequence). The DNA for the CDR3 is TGTGCCAGTAGTATCGGGTGGGTCGGTCAGCCCCAGCATTTT. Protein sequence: CASSIGWVGQPQHF.

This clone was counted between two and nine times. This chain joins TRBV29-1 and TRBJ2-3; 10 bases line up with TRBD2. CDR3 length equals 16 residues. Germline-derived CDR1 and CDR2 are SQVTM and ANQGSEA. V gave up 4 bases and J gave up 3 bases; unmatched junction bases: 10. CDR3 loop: CSVVPPASGRTDTQYF. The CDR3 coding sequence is TGCAGCGTTGTGCCCCCGGCTAGCGGGAGAACAGATACGCAGTATTTT.

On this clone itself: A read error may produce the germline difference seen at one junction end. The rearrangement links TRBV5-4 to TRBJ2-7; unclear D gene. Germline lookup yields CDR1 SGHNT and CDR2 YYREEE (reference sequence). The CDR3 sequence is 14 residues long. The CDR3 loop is CASSEEVLGPIQHF. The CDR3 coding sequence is TGTGCCAGCAGCGAAGAGGTGCTGGGCCCCATACAACACTTC.

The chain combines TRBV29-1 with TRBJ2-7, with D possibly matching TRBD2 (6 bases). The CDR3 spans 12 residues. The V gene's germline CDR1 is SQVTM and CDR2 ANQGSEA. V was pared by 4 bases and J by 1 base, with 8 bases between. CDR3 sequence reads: CSVGTTSYEQYF. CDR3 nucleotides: TGCAGCGTTGGGACTACATCCTACGAGCAGTACTTC.

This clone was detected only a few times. CDR3 sequence (DNA): TGTGCCAGCAGCTCCTGGACTAGCGTCTCCTACGAGCAGTACTTC. This translates into CASSSWTSVSYEQYF. The chain links TRBV13 to TRBJ2-7; 9 positions match TRBD2. Germline V gene lookup returns CDR1 PRHDT and CDR2 FYEKMQ (reference sequence). The J segment lost 0 bases and the V segment lost 4 bases, leaving 4 bases of the junction unmatched. This CDR3 has 15 amino acids.

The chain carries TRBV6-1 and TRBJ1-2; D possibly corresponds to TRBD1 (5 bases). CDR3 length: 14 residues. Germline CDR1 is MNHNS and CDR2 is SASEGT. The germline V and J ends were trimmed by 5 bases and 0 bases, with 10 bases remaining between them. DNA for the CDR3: TGTGCCAGCAGTAACAGGTCCTCTAACTATGGCTACACCTTC. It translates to CASSNRSSNYGYTF.

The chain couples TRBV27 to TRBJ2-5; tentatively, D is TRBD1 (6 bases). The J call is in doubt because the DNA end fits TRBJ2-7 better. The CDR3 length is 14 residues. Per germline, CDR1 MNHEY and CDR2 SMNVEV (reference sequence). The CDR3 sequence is CASSFWQGTHEQYF. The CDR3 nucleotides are TGTGCCAGCAGTTTCTGGCAGGGGACCCACGAGCAGTACTTC.